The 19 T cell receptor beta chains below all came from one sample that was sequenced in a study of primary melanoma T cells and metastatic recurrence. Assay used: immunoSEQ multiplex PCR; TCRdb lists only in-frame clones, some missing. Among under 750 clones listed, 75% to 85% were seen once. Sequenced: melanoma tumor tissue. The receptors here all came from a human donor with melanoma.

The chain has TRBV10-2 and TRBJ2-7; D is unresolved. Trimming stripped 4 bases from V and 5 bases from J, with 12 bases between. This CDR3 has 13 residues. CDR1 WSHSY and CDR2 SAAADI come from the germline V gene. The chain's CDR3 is CASSGGRIDEQYF. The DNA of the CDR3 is TGCGCCAGCAGTGGGGGTCGTATCGACGAGCAGTACTTC.

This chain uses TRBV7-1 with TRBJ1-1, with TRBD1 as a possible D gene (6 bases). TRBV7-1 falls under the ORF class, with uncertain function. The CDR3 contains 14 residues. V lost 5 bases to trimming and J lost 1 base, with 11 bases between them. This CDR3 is CASSLQGRNTEAFF. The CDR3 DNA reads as TGTGCCAGCAGCCTACAGGGAAGGAACACTGAAGCTTTCTTT.

The DNA of the CDR3 is TGTGCCAGCAGTTCACTAGGGAGGTACTCACCCCTCCACTTT. Protein product: CASSSLGRYSPLHF. The chain uses TRBV27 and TRBJ1-6; D is unclear. In germline, CDR1 is MNHEY, CDR2 SMNVEV (reference sequence). The CDR3 extends over 14 amino acids. Trimming removed 4 bases at V and 10 bases at J, with 14 bases between.

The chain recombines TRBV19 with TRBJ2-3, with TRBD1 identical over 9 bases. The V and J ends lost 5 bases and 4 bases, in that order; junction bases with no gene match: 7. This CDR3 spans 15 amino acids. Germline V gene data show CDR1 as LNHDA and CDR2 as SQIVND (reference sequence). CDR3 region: CASSEDRGGADTQYF. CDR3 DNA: TGTGCCAGTAGTGAGGACAGGGGAGGCGCAGATACGCAGTATTTT.

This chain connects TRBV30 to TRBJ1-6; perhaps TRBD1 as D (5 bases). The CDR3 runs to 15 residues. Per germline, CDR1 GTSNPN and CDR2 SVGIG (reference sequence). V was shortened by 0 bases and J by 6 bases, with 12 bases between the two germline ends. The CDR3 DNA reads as TGTGCCTGGAGTGTGGTGAGGGGAGGTAATTCACCCCTCCACTTT. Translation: CAWSVVRGGNSPLHF. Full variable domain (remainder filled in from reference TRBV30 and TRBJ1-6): SQTIHQWPATLVQPVGSPLSLECTVEGTSNPNLYWYRQAAGRGLQLLFYSVGIGQISSEVPQNLSASRPQDRQFILSSKKLLLSDSGFYLCAWSVVRGGNSPLHFGNGTRLTVT.

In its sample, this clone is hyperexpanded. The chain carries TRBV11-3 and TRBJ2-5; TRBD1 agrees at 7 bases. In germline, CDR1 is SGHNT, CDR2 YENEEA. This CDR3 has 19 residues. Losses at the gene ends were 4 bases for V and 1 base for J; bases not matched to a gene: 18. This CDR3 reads CASSSPLTNRGRFQETQYF. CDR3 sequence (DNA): TGTGCCAGCAGCTCCCCTTTGACAAACAGGGGTCGGTTCCAAGAGACCCAGTACTTC.

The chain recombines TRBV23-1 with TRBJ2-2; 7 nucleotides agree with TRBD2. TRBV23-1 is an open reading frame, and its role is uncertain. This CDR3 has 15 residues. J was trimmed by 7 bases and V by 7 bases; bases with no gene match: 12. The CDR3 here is CASKGCGGLGGELFF. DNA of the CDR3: TGCGCCAGCAAAGGTTGCGGGGGATTAGGCGGGGAGCTGTTTTTT.

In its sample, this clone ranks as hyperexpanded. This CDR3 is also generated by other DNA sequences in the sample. The CDR3, as DNA: TGTGCCAGCAGTTACGAAAACAACTATGGCTACACCTTC. It encodes CASSYENNYGYTF. The V call is TRBV6-8, the J call TRBJ1-2, with D unclear. The CDR3 is made up of 13 amino acids. With 2 bases removed from V and 2 bases from J, the gap between germline ends came to 6 bases. Germline V CDR1 and CDR2: MNHGY, SAAAGT.

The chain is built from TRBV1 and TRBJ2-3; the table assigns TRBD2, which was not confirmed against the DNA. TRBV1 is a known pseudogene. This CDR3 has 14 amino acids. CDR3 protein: CASSLGTSTDTQYF. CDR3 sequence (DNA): TGCGCCAGCAGCCTGGGGACTAGCACAGATACGCAGTATTTT.

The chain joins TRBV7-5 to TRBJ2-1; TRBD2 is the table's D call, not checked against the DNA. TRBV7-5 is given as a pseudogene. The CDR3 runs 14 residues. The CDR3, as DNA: TGTGCCAGCAGCCCCGGAGGAGCGGGGGGACGGCAGTTCTTC. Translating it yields CASSPGGAGGRQFF.

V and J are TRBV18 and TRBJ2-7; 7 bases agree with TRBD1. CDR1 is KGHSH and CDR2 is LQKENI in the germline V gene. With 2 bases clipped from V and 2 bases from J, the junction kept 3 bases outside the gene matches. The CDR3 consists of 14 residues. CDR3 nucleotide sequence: TGTGCCAGCTCACCATCGGGACAGACCTACGAGCAGTACTTC. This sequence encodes CASSPSGQTYEQYF.

The DNA of the CDR3 is TGCGCCAGCAGCTTTGGAGGAGCCCCCTACGAGCAGTACTTC. Translated, it gives CASSFGGAPYEQYF. This chain links TRBV5-1 with TRBJ2-7; D perhaps matches TRBD2 (5 bases). The CDR3 contains 14 residues. CDR1 and CDR2 from the germline V gene are SGHRS and YFSETQ. Trimming took off 2 bases at V and 2 bases at J, with 11 bases between the two ends.

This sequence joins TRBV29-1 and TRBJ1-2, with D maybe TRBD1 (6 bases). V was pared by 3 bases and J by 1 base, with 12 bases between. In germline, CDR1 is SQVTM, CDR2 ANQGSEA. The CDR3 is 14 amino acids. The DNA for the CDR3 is TGCAGCGTTGACGGGGGGGCGATTAACTATGGCTACACCTTC. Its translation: CSVDGGAINYGYTF.

The CDR3 DNA sequence: TGTGCCAGCAGTACCACGGGGCGACTTCAAGAGACCCAGTACTTC. Translated, it gives CASSTTGRLQETQYF. The chain carries TRBV6-8 and TRBJ2-5; D could derive from TRBD1 or TRBD2 (5 bases each). Trimming removed 5 bases from V and 2 bases from J, with 15 bases in between. The CDR3 has 15 residues. Germline CDR1 reads MNHGY; CDR2 reads SAAAGT.

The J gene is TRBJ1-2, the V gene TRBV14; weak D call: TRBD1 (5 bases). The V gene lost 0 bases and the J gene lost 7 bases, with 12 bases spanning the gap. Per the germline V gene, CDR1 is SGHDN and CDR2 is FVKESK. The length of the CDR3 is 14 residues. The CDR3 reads CASSQERLGGGYTF. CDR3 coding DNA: TGTGCCAGCAGCCAAGAACGACTCGGGGGTGGCTACACCTTC.

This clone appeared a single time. The CDR3 sequence is CASSLTGGTEAFF. The CDR3 nucleotides are TGCGCCAGCAGCTTGACAGGGGGCACTGAAGCTTTCTTT. The gene calls are TRBV23-1 and TRBJ1-1; 9 positions agree with TRBD1. TRBV23-1 is placed among ORFs of uncertain function. CDR3 size: 13 residues. The V segment lost 6 bases and the J segment 4 bases; nucleotides outside the gene matches: 3.

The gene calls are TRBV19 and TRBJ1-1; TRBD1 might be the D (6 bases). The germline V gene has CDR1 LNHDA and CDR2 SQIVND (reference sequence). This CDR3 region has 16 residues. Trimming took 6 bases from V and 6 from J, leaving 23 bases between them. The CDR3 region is CASRHTLRGGGPEAFF. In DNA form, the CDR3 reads TGTGCCAGTAGACATACCCTGAGAGGGGGTGGGCCTGAAGCTTTCTTT.

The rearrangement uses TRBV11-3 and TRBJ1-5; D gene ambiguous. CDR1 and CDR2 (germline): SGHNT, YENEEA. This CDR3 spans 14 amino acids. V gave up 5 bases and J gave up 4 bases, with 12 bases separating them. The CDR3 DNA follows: TGTGCCAGCAGCCAAGCGGACGGGAATCAGCCCCAGCATTTT. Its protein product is CASSQADGNQPQHF.

CDR3 in amino acids: CASRRGDRVPNEQFF. Here the CDR3 DNA reads TGTGCCAGCAGAAGGGGGGACAGGGTACCCAATGAGCAGTTCTTC. The chain recombines TRBV28 with TRBJ2-1, with 9 bases identical to TRBD1. Trimming removed 6 bases from V and 6 bases from J; junction bases left unmatched: 9. Germline loops: CDR1 MDHEN, CDR2 SYDVKM. This CDR3 contains 15 residues. The variable domain in full, with the rest retrieved from reference TRBV28 and TRBJ2-1, is DVKVTQSSRYLVKRTGEKVFLECVQDMDHENMFWYRQDPGLGLRLIYFSYDVKMKEKGDIPEGYSVSREKKERFSLILESASTNQTSMYLCASRRGDRVPNEQFFGPGTRLTVL.